Only one count was recorded for the clone carrying this T cell receptor (beta chain). Its specificity is unknown. Repertoires were generated with immunoSEQ multiplex PCR, while TCRdb's copy carries only in-frame clones and drops some. The repertoire holds some 120,000 clones, with 90% as singletons. This sample was included in a study of T cell responses to AZD1222 COVID-19 vaccine. Whole-study context: Samples with a second dose at about 4 or about 12 weeks were pooled together. General study findings and limits: Donors were chiefly white British, with a greater number of females, and clonal diversity was perhaps underestimated. Regions 160-218 and 743-854 held dominance among vaccine-associated CD4 TCRs, which spanned spike.

The CDR3 extends over 12 amino acids. Germline-derived CDR1 and CDR2 are SGHNT and YYREEE (reference sequence). V lost 0 bases and J 8 bases, leaving 8 bases between the germline ends. Sequenced here: peripheral blood, sampled on day 0 of AZD1222 vaccination. The V call is TRBV5-4, the J call TRBJ1-2; D gene unclear. The receptor was derived from an adult in good health. CDR3 protein: CASSLDVGGYTF. The DNA of the CDR3 is TGTGCCAGCAGCTTGGATGTAGGAGGCTACACCTTC.